The entry below gives a single T cell receptor (beta chain) sequence along with its context. This clone has only one observation. Its antigen has not been determined. Base-call qualities are not available, and no considerably larger clone is one nucleotide away. This specimen comes from a study of CD4 T cells in relation to SARS-CoV-2 and coronaviruses (dated by TCRdb to about 2021). For the study in its entirety: Across all 12 patients in the full convalescent cohort, ages ranged from roughly 21 to 75 years, with a median of 38. Of the approximately 12 convalescent patients, 8 were male and 4 were female, and two of the subjects were Hispanic. Using patient-derived lymphoblastoid cell lines, the shared crossreactive spike epitopes were mapped to their HLA restriction. The study assessed, at the TCR clonotype level, memory CD4+ T cell crossreactivity between SARS-CoV-2 and common cold coronavirus spike proteins. Samples from a few pre-COVID donors and the naive versus memory experiments were sequenced with the Adaptive Biotechnologies TCR-sequencing kit; other data were Illumina-based. A different, Illumina-based TCR-beta assay was used to sequence expansion assays from other donors in the study. The paper as a whole reports these results and caveats: Since the crossreactivity analysis centred on spike protein, crossreactivity against other viral proteins was not assessed. Sequencing of naive versus memory cells indicated that the assay detects memory recall responses, not primary responses primed during culture. Compared with monoreactive clones, crossreactive clones had significantly weaker SARS-CoV-2-driven expansion, a result consistent with antigenic imprinting. Pre-pandemic and post-infection samples were not both contributed by any donor, so tracing of the source of pre-existing responses was limited. Roughly 64% of donors had memory CD4+ clonotypes that crossrecognized SARS-CoV-2 and at least one common cold coronavirus spike. Small numbers of patients and of tested TCRs limited the study.

DNA from uncultured naive and memory CD4+ T cells underwent immunoSEQ TCR-beta sequencing at deep resolution. As for the original processing: Preprocessing removed nonproductive sequences and CDR3s not starting with C, not ending with F or W, or shorter than 7 amino acids. Cultured and uncultured naive and memory CD4+ repertoires were searched for previously identified spike- and CEF-reactive CDR3s. Pairwise Levenshtein distance, computed with the stringdist R package after three terminal residues were trimmed from each end, was used as the measure of CDR3 homology. Sourced from immuneACCESS, this table was stored by TCRdb with only in-frame sequences that have V and J called. A share of the clones is absent; for the studies checked, an unresolved V gene accounts for under half, and the remainder has no known explanation. V, J and clone size are those of that table, while D and trimming were read from the DNA. The sample yields 30,000 to 45,000 clones; 70% to 90% were counted once. Together, the top ten hold 9.2% of the sample.

To separate naive from memory CD4+ T cells, cryopreserved PBMCs first underwent CD4 enrichment and then EasySep naive CD4+ T cell enrichment. Ficoll-Paque PLUS gradient centrifugation was used to isolate PBMCs from either whole blood or leukapheresis product. The PBMCs went either fresh into the expansion assay or into cryopreservation at -140 degrees C. The QIAamp Micro DNA Kit was used to extract genomic DNA from the CD4+ T cells. Its CDR3 holds 15 amino acids, cysteine through phenylalanine. Left in the record is the CDR3 DNA by itself, 45 bases read in frame from the first base. V loses 4 bases at its end and J loses 4 bases; junction bases beyond the gene matches: 10. According to the germline V gene, CDR1 reads SGDLS and CDR2 reads YYNGEE.

The chain links TRBV9 with TRBJ2-7; 8 bases in the middle match TRBD1. The clonotype was recovered from an adult with COVID-19. The sequenced sample was memory CD4+ T cells from PBMCs. The cell subset or site label on this specimen signifies: memory (non-naive) CD4+ T cells. The nucleotides are TGTGCCAGCAGCCGTGCCGGGACAGGCGAGTACGAGCAGTACTTC. This codes for CASSRAGTGEYEQYF.